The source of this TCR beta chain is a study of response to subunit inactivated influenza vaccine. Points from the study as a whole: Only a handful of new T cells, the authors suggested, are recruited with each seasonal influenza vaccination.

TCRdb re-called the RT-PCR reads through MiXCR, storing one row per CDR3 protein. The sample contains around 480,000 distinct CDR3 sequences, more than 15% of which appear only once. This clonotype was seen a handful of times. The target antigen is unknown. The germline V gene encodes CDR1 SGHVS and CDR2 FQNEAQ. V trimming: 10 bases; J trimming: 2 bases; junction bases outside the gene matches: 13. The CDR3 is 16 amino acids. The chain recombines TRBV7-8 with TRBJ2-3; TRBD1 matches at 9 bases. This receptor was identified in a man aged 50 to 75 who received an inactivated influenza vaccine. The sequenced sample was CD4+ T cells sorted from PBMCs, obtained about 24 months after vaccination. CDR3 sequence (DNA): TGTGCCACACAAAGTTTTCCACAGGGGGCCACAGATACGCAGTATTTT. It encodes CATQSFPQGATDTQYF. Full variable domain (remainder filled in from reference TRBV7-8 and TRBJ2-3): GAGVSQSPRYKVAKRGQDVALRCDPISGHVSLFWYQQALGQGPEFLTYFQNEAQLDKSGLPSDRFFAERPEGSVSTLKIQRTQQEDSAVYLCATQSFPQGATDTQYFGPGTRLTVL.